This T cell receptor beta chain was profiled in a study of patients and donors after allogeneic stem cell transplantation. Germline V gene lookup returns CDR1 SGHRS and CDR2 YFSETQ. J gave up 4 bases and V 4 bases, and 6 bases lay outside the gene matches. The CDR3 is 14 amino acids. Using its own MiXCR run on the RT-PCR reads, TCRdb lists one record per CDR3 protein. The table lists hundreds of thousands of distinct CDR3 sequences, 13% to 15% of them singletons. Material: blood, either unsorted or a sorted T cell fraction (not recorded which). The sequence was collected from a human donor who was either an allogeneic HSCT recipient or a stem cell or donor lymphocyte infusion donor (not recorded which). It is not recorded whose cells these are; they may come from a transplant donor. The rearrangement joins TRBV5-1 to TRBJ1-2; 8 bases map to TRBD1. CDR3 sequence: CASSPDRGIYGYTF. The CDR3, as DNA: TGCGCCAGCAGCCCCGACAGGGGAATCTATGGCTACACCTTC.